These 10 T cell receptor beta chains came from one sample sequenced in a study of beta chain features in type 1 diabetes. The investigators reverse transcribed all of the isolated RNA, so they sequenced expressed TCRB transcripts. Generated by immunoSEQ multiplex PCR, the TCRdb table keeps only in-frame clones and is missing some. This repertoire shows about half a million clones, about an eighth found once; its top ten account for 0.046%. Specimen: naive CD4+ T cells from blood. The receptors come from a woman aged 18-29 years in good health.

A few counts support this clone. The V and J genes are TRBV9 and TRBJ1-2; maybe TRBD1 (5 bases). CDR1 is SGDLS, CDR2 YYNGEE, per germline. This CDR3 region has 14 residues. The V and J ends lost 0 bases and 9 bases respectively, with 15 bases between them. The CDR3 nucleotides are TGTGCCAGCAGCGTAGGAGAATCGGGGGAGAGCTACACCTTC. Encoded protein: CASSVGESGESYTF. The full variable domain, with the rest looked up from reference TRBV9 and TRBJ1-2, is DSGVTQTPKHLITATGQRVTLRCSPRSGDLSVYWYQQSLDQGLQFLIQYYNGEERAKGNILERFSAQQFPDLHSELNLSSLELGDSALYFCASSVGESGESYTFGSGTRLTVV.

The chain recombines TRBV2 with TRBJ2-3; D may match TRBD1 or TRBD2 (5 bases each). Germline assignment: CDR1 SNHLY and CDR2 FYNNEI. Trimming pared 6 bases from V and 2 bases from J, leaving 15 bases between. The CDR3 is made up of 15 amino acids. The CDR3 loop is CASRSRGTYTDTQYF. The CDR3 bases are TGTGCCAGCAGGAGTCGAGGGACGTACACAGATACGCAGTATTTT.

The chain recombines TRBV7-6 with TRBJ2-5, with TRBD2 matching over 9 bases. CDR3 length equals 18 residues. Trimming at V came to 2 bases and at J to 5 bases, leaving 15 bases not matched to a gene. The V gene's germline CDR1 is SGHVS and CDR2 FNYEAQ. CDR3 region: CASSLHSPGLAVGETQYF. The CDR3 DNA follows: TGTGCCAGCAGCTTACATTCTCCGGGACTAGCCGTCGGGGAGACCCAGTACTTC.

The chain uses TRBV30 and TRBJ2-5; D uncertain. The germline V gene has CDR1 GTSNPN and CDR2 SVGIG (reference sequence). This CDR3 region has 12 residues. Trimming cost V 8 bases and J 7 bases, with 17 bases left between them. Here the CDR3 reads CARRVPPGTQYF. CDR3 DNA sequence: TGTGCCAGGCGTGTTCCTCCCGGGACCCAGTACTTC.

This clone was seen more than once but under ten times. The chain joins TRBV5-4 to TRBJ2-5, with D maybe TRBD1 (6 bases). Trimming removed 0 bases at V and 2 bases at J, with 17 bases between. Germline CDR1 SGHNT, CDR2 YYREEE (reference sequence). The CDR3 sequence is 17 residues long. The DNA for the CDR3 is TGTGCCAGCAGCTTGGCATCATCTTTAGGGGGTCAAGAGACCCAGTACTTC. It encodes CASSLASSLGGQETQYF. Full variable domain (missing parts from reference TRBV5-4 and TRBJ2-5): ETGVTQSPTHLIKTRGQQVTLRCSSQSGHNTVSWYQQALGQGPQFIFQYYREEENGRGNFPPRFSGLQFPNYSSELNVNALELDDSALYLCASSLASSLGGQETQYFGPGTRLLVL.

This clone was detected ten times or more. The rearrangement uses TRBV20-1 and TRBJ1-2; D remains ambiguous. The CDR3 is made up of 11 amino acids. V was shortened by 4 bases and J by 7 bases, with 10 bases between the two germline ends. Germline V gene sequence: CDR1 DFQATT, CDR2 SNEGSKA (reference sequence). The CDR3 here is CSAIVVTGYTF. CDR3 DNA: TGCAGTGCTATTGTGGTTACTGGCTACACCTTC.

This clone was counted only a few times. CDR3 protein: CASSPQGLSNQPQHF. The CDR3 DNA reads TGTGCCAGCAGCCCTCAGGGTTTAAGCAATCAGCCCCAGCATTTT. This chain links TRBV4-2 with TRBJ1-5, with a possible D match to TRBD1 (5 bases). CDR3 length equals 15 residues. V gave up 4 bases and J gave up 1 base, with 11 bases separating them. Germline values: CDR1 LGHNA, CDR2 YNFKEQ.

Comment on this clone: Other nucleotide sequences from this sample produce the same CDR3. The gene calls are TRBV19 and TRBJ1-1; D gene ambiguous. V lost 6 bases, J lost 5 bases, and 13 bases lay in between. CDR3 length: 13 residues. Germline V gives CDR1 LNHDA, CDR2 SQIVND (reference sequence). The CDR3 reads CASSLARRTEAFF. The CDR3 DNA sequence: TGTGCCAGTAGCCTAGCACGTAGGACTGAAGCTTTCTTT.

This clone has a handful of counts. The chain has TRBV30 and TRBJ2-2; unclear D gene. This CDR3 is built from 13 residues. CDR1 is GTSNPN and CDR2 is SVGIG in the germline V gene (reference sequence). The V gene lost 0 bases and the J gene lost 5 bases, with 7 bases spanning the gap. The CDR3 nucleotides are TGTGCCTGGAGTGTAGCCTCGACCGGGGAGCTGTTTTTT. Its translation is CAWSVASTGELFF.

Of note for this clone: The sample contains more than one DNA sequence encoding this CDR3. The chain joins TRBV5-1 to TRBJ2-1; 8 bases match TRBD2. This CDR3 is 16 amino acids long. Germline lookup yields CDR1 SGHRS and CDR2 YFSETQ. The J segment lost 3 bases and the V segment lost 1 base, leaving 6 bases of the junction unmatched. CDR3 DNA sequence: TGCGCCAGCAGCTTGACTTCCGGGACTAGCTACAATGAGCAGTTCTTC. Translated, it gives CASSLTSGTSYNEQFF.